The 30 T cell receptor beta chains below were found in one sample sequenced in a study of OX40 agonist ivuxolimab in advanced cancers. Clones were read by immunoSEQ multiplex PCR, and TCRdb kept only the in-frame ones, dropping some. The data show about 150,000 clones, approximately 94% seen once. Sequencing used CD4+ or CD8+ T cells sorted from blood, obtained in a trial of the OX40 agonist ivuxolimab. The receptors were sampled from an adult with an advanced solid tumor such as melanoma, head and neck, liver or kidney cancer.

The chain carries TRBV2 and TRBJ2-3; D call uncertain. The ends were cut back, 7 bases at V and 0 bases at J, with 8 bases in the middle. The CDR3 sequence is 13 residues long. Germline values: CDR1 SNHLY, CDR2 FYNNEI. The CDR3 DNA reads as TGTGCCAGCAAAGCTCCCAGCACAGATACGCAGTATTTT. As protein: CASKAPSTDTQYF.

The CDR3, as DNA: TGTGCCAGCAGCGGAAAATTAGGATTGAGGGTTTATACGCAGTATTTT. It codes for CASSGKLGLRVYTQYF. The rearrangement uses TRBV9 and TRBJ2-3, with D perhaps TRBD2 (5 bases). The CDR3 has 16 amino acids. The ends were cut back, 3 bases at V and 7 bases at J, with 21 bases in the middle. The germline V gene has CDR1 SGDLS and CDR2 YYNGEE.

The chain employs TRBV27 and TRBJ2-4; 11 bases line up with TRBD2. V lost 5 bases, J lost 6 bases, and 6 bases stayed unmatched. Germline assignment: CDR1 MNHEY and CDR2 SMNVEV (reference sequence). This CDR3 region has 15 residues. The CDR3 nucleotides read TGTGCCAGCAGTCCCTACCTAGCGGGAGGAAACATTCAGTACTTC. As protein: CASSPYLAGGNIQYF.

This chain links TRBV15 with TRBJ2-5, with D perhaps matching TRBD1 (6 bases). The CDR3 consists of 12 residues. In germline, CDR1 is LNHNV, CDR2 YYDKDF (reference sequence). Trimming removed 5 bases from V and 7 bases from J, with 11 bases in between. The CDR3 DNA sequence: TGTGCCACCAGCTACAGGGATGGGACCCAGTACTTC. Protein: CATSYRDGTQYF.

The sample holds one count of this clone. The chain uses TRBV18 and TRBJ2-1, with 8 bases that match TRBD2. Germline assignment: CDR1 KGHSH and CDR2 LQKENI. CDR3 length: 13 amino acids. After removal of 4 bases from V and 6 bases from J, the junction contained 2 bases not matched to a gene. The CDR3: CASSRGTSNEQFF. The CDR3 DNA sequence: TGTGCCAGCTCACGGGGGACTAGCAATGAGCAGTTCTTC.

This clone was observed a single time. The genes are TRBV28 and TRBJ1-4; 8 nucleotides align to TRBD1. The CDR3 consists of 14 residues. V shed 8 bases and J 7 bases; nucleotides not matched to a gene: 9. Germline V gene data show CDR1 as MDHEN and CDR2 as SYDVKM. The CDR3 region is CASHQGAGIEKLFF. The CDR3 DNA is TGTGCCAGCCATCAGGGGGCCGGGATTGAAAAACTGTTTTTT. The entire variable domain, with the rest obtained from reference TRBV28 and TRBJ1-4, is as follows: DVKVTQSSRYLVKRTGEKVFLECVQDMDHENMFWYRQDPGLGLRLIYFSYDVKMKEKGDIPEGYSVSREKKERFSLILESASTNQTSMYLCASHQGAGIEKLFFGSGTQLSVL.

The chain is built from TRBV18 and TRBJ1-2, with 7 bases matching TRBD1. The CDR3 has 17 amino acids. Germline V CDR1 and CDR2: KGHSH, LQKENI. Trimming took 3 bases from V and 2 from J; bases not matched to a gene: 12. The DNA of the CDR3 is TGTGCCAGCTCACCCTCCTCGGGACAGACGACCAACTATGGCTACACCTTC. Translation: CASSPSSGQTTNYGYTF.

The rearrangement uses TRBV12-2 and TRBJ1-3. TRBV12-2 is flagged as a pseudogene. The CDR3 spans 19 residues. CDR3 protein: CASRLGGDSPGGSGNTIYF. The CDR3 DNA is TGTGCAAGTCGCTTAGGGGGGGACTCGCCGGGAGGCTCTGGAAACACCATATATTTT.

This rearrangement joins TRBV30 to TRBJ1-5; the D gene is possibly TRBD1 (5 bases). The CDR3 has 13 amino acids. Germline CDR1 GTSNPN, CDR2 SVGIG (reference sequence). V was cut by 1 base and J by 2 bases, with 6 bases left in between. The CDR3, as DNA: TGTGCCTGGAGTGAACAGGGCAATCAGCCCCAGCATTTT. Its translation is CAWSEQGNQPQHF.

V gene TRBV5-4 combines with J gene TRBJ1-2; TRBD1 matches 8 bases. V was clipped by 4 bases and J by 9 bases; unmatched bases: 11. Looked up from germline, CDR1 is SGHNT and CDR2 is YYREEE (reference sequence). The CDR3 runs 14 residues. DNA of the CDR3: TGTGCCAGCAGCGAAAAGGACAGGGAGAGGAGCTACACCTTC. Translated, it gives CASSEKDRERSYTF.

The chain carries TRBV18 and TRBJ2-1; D possibly corresponds to TRBD2 (6 bases). V was clipped by 0 bases and J by 9 bases, with 15 bases between them. Germline CDR1 is KGHSH and CDR2 is LQKENI. The CDR3 length is 15 residues. The CDR3 here is CASSPPALLAGEQFF. Written as DNA, the CDR3 is TGTGCCAGCTCACCACCGGCCCTACTAGCTGGTGAGCAGTTCTTC. Full variable domain (remainder filled in from reference TRBV18 and TRBJ2-1): NAGVMQNPRHLVRRRGQEARLRCSPMKGHSHVYWYRQLPEEGLKFMVYLQKENIIDESGMPKERFSAEFPKEGPSILRIQQVVRGDSAAYFCASSPPALLAGEQFFGPGTRLTVL.

This chain joins TRBV5-4 and TRBJ2-5; 8 bases are a match to TRBD2. CDR1 and CDR2 from the germline V gene are SGHNT and YYREEE (reference sequence). The CDR3 loop spans 16 amino acids. V was pared by 4 bases and J by 3 bases, with 11 bases of the junction left unmatched. The CDR3 loop is CASSPTGGGTKETQYF. The CDR3 region has the DNA TGTGCCAGCAGCCCAACGGGGGGGGGTACTAAAGAGACCCAGTACTTC. Combining the CDR3 with reference TRBV5-4 and TRBJ2-5 gives the whole variable domain ETGVTQSPTHLIKTRGQQVTLRCSSQSGHNTVSWYQQALGQGPQFIFQYYREEENGRGNFPPRFSGLQFPNYSSELNVNALELDDSALYLCASSPTGGGTKETQYFGPGTRLLVL.

The chain employs TRBV7-9 and TRBJ2-7; TRBD1 agrees at 8 bases. Losses at the gene ends were 2 bases for V and 6 bases for J; bases not matched to a gene: 6. CDR3 length equals 14 residues. Germline V gene data show CDR1 as SEHNR and CDR2 as FQNEAQ (reference sequence). The CDR3 protein is CASSLSQGAAEQYF. DNA of the CDR3: TGTGCCAGCAGCTTATCTCAGGGGGCGGCCGAGCAGTACTTC.

The chain has TRBV18 and TRBJ1-1, with 7 bases lining up with TRBD1. This CDR3 comprises 14 residues. Trimming cost V 3 bases and J 8 bases; bases outside gene matches: 9. Per the germline V gene, CDR1 is KGHSH and CDR2 is LQKENI. Here the CDR3 DNA reads TGTGCCAGCTCACCGACCAGACAGGGAGGGGAAGCTTTCTTT. Amino acid sequence: CASSPTRQGGEAFF.

CDR3 sequence: CAISFMNTEAFF. The CDR3 bases are TGTGCCATCAGCTTCATGAACACTGAAGCTTTCTTT. V gene TRBV10-3 combines with J gene TRBJ1-1; D call uncertain. Trimming left V 6 bases short and J 0 bases short, with 5 bases between. Germline CDR1 and CDR2: ENHRY and SYGVKD. The CDR3 contains 12 residues.

This chain joins TRBV29-1 and TRBJ1-5, with 8 bases identical to TRBD1. Unmatched junction bases numbered 6, after V lost 5 bases and J lost 6 bases. CDR1 is SQVTM, CDR2 ANQGSEA, per germline. The CDR3 totals 13 residues. CDR3 nucleotide sequence: TGCAGCGTTAACCAGGGGGCCGGTCAGCCCCAGCATTTT. Translating it yields CSVNQGAGQPQHF.

This chain links TRBV28 with TRBJ1-2; D not resolved. The V gene lost 3 bases and the J gene lost 5 bases, with 7 bases spanning the gap. This CDR3 has 12 residues. CDR1 is MDHEN and CDR2 is SYDVKM in the germline V gene. The CDR3 sequence: CASSFNEYGYTF. In DNA, the CDR3 is TGTGCCAGCAGTTTCAATGAATATGGCTACACCTTC.

The J gene is TRBJ1-1, the V gene TRBV9; D is uncertain. The CDR3 totals 14 residues. V lost 0 bases and J lost 1, with 7 bases in between. Germline V lookup: CDR1 SGDLS, CDR2 YYNGEE. CDR3 sequence: CASSVVAANTEAFF. The CDR3 region has the DNA TGTGCCAGCAGCGTAGTAGCCGCGAACACTGAAGCTTTCTTT. The variable domain in full, completed from reference TRBV9 and TRBJ1-1, reads DSGVTQTPKHLITATGQRVTLRCSPRSGDLSVYWYQQSLDQGLQFLIQYYNGEERAKGNILERFSAQQFPDLHSELNLSSLELGDSALYFCASSVVAANTEAFFGQGTRLTVV.

V usage is TRBV6-5 and J usage is TRBJ2-7; D ambiguous. CDR3 length: 14 residues. Trimming took 1 base from V and 2 from J, leaving 9 bases between them. Germline CDR1 is MNHEY and CDR2 is SVGAGI. DNA for the CDR3: TGTGCCAGCAGTTACTACTCGCTCCCCTACGAGCAGTACTTC. It translates to CASSYYSLPYEQYF.

J is TRBJ1-1 and V is TRBV9; D unclear. CDR3 length equals 13 residues. The V and J ends lost 4 bases and 10 bases respectively, with 17 bases between them. Germline V gene sequence: CDR1 SGDLS, CDR2 YYNGEE. The CDR3 nucleotides are TGTGCCAGCAGCCTCGATGGACGGCTCGCAGCTTTCTTT. It codes for CASSLDGRLAAFF.

V usage is TRBV20-1 and J usage is TRBJ2-7; D is possibly TRBD1 (6 bases). Trimming took off 7 bases at V and 6 bases at J, with 13 bases between the two ends. Germline V gene lookup returns CDR1 DFQATT and CDR2 SNEGSKA (reference sequence). This CDR3 has 11 amino acids. The CDR3 DNA follows: TGCAGTGTCAGGGGATCCAGCGAGCAGTACTTC. The encoded protein is CSVRGSSEQYF.

This chain joins TRBV4-1 and TRBJ1-2; tentatively, D is TRBD1 (5 bases). Looked up from germline, CDR1 is MGHRA and CDR2 is YSYEKL. CDR3 length equals 14 residues. V dropped 4 bases and J dropped 2 bases, with 11 bases sitting between them. CDR3 protein: CASSRLQGNYGYTF. In DNA, the CDR3 is TGCGCCAGCAGCCGGCTCCAGGGAAACTATGGCTACACCTTC.

The chain joins TRBV7-2 to TRBJ1-1, with 8 bases identical to TRBD1. J was trimmed by 8 bases and V by 1 base; bases with no gene match: 3. Germline CDR1 and CDR2: SGHTA and FQGNSA. This CDR3 spans 13 amino acids. CDR3 region: CASSLVRDREAFF. CDR3 DNA sequence: TGTGCCAGCAGCTTAGTCCGGGACAGGGAAGCTTTCTTT.

This clone was recorded only once. The chain links TRBV27 to TRBJ2-5; 9 bases map to TRBD1. The last part of the DNA fits TRBJ2-7 better; the J call may be wrong. Germline lookup yields CDR1 MNHEY and CDR2 SMNVEV (reference sequence). The length of the CDR3 is 13 residues. The CDR3 reads CASSLEDRGEQYF. The CDR3 DNA is TGTGCCAGCAGTTTAGAGGACAGGGGCGAGCAGTACTTC.

This rearrangement joins TRBV5-4 to TRBJ1-1; a weak D match, TRBD1 (5 bases). CDR1 is SGHNT, CDR2 YYREEE, per germline (reference sequence). CDR3 length: 18 residues. V lost 3 bases, J lost 0 bases, and 21 bases lay in between. The chain's CDR3 is CASSWGPKPPHLNTEAFF. The CDR3 DNA reads as TGTGCCAGCAGCTGGGGACCCAAGCCCCCCCACTTGAACACTGAAGCTTTCTTT.

For this clone: This sequence may be a read error, since a much larger clone differs from it by one base. J is TRBJ1-1 and V is TRBV6-4, with 8 positions matching TRBD1. The CDR3 runs to 13 residues. In germline, CDR1 is MRHNA, CDR2 SNTAGT. Trimming took 6 bases from V and 3 from J; bases not matched to a gene: 3. The CDR3 sequence is CASSSDRDTEAFF. In DNA, the CDR3 is TGTGCCAGCAGCTCGGACAGGGACACTGAAGCTTTCTTT.

This chain links TRBV5-6 with TRBJ1-1, with 9 nucleotides matching TRBD1. With 2 bases clipped from V and 4 bases from J, the junction kept 9 bases outside the gene matches. The CDR3 spans 16 residues. Germline CDR1 reads SGHDT; CDR2 reads YYEEEE. Here the CDR3 DNA reads TGTGCCAGCAGCTTTACAGGGGGCCAATGGGTCACTGAAGCTTTCTTT. Its translation: CASSFTGGQWVTEAFF. The whole variable domain, filled in from reference TRBV5-6 and TRBJ1-1, reads DAGVTQSPTHLIKTRGQQVTLRCSPKSGHDTVSWYQQALGQGPQFIFQYYEEEERQRGNFPDRFSGHQFPNYSSELNVNALLLGDSALYLCASSFTGGQWVTEAFFGQGTRLTVV.

In this sample, this clone turned up once. The chain recombines TRBV28 with TRBJ2-5; no firm D call. Germline V gene sequence: CDR1 MDHEN, CDR2 SYDVKM. Trimming pared 2 bases from V and 5 bases from J, leaving 15 bases between. There are 15 residues in the CDR3. The CDR3 here is CASSLLQIIQETQYF. The CDR3 DNA reads TGTGCCAGCAGTTTACTTCAGATTATACAGGAGACCCAGTACTTC.

CDR3 DNA: TGTGCCAGCAGCTTAGGAGCAGGGAGCAATCAGCCCCAGCATTTT. Its protein product is CASSLGAGSNQPQHF. This sequence joins TRBV11-2 and TRBJ1-5; D possibly corresponds to TRBD1 (5 bases). The CDR3 totals 15 residues. Germline V lookup: CDR1 SGHAT, CDR2 FQNNGV. Trimming shortened V by 1 base and J by 1 base, and 8 bases separated the two germline ends.

V is TRBV2 and J is TRBJ2-2, with 10 bases fitting TRBD1. Germline V gene sequence: CDR1 SNHLY, CDR2 FYNNEI. This CDR3 spans 15 amino acids. V gave up 6 bases and J gave up 5 bases; unmatched junction bases: 6. CDR3 nucleotide sequence: TGTGCCAGCAGGCGACAGGGGGCGCGAACCGGGGAGCTGTTTTTT. Protein product: CASRRQGARTGELFF.